This entry lists 26 T cell receptor beta chains sequenced from one sample in a study of monozygotic twins with inflammatory bowel disease. TCRdb reprocessed the 5' RACE reads; each CDR3 protein has one entry and no DNA is given. The sample holds 200,000 to 250,000 distinct CDR3 sequences. Sequenced: blood. All receptors derive from a human donor with ulcerative colitis or Crohn's disease, or a healthy co-twin of an affected twin (not recorded which).

The rearrangement uses TRBV20-1 and TRBJ1-1; TCRdb lists TRBD1, though no DNA is available to test this call. Germline loops: CDR1 DFQATT, CDR2 SNEGSKA (reference sequence). The length of the CDR3 is 13 residues. The CDR3 spells CSARQRGFPEAFF.

The V and J genes are TRBV5-6 and TRBJ2-7; the D call of TRBD2 rests on TCRdb alone, since no DNA is present to check it. In germline, CDR1 is SGHDT, CDR2 YYEEEE. The CDR3 has 15 amino acids. The CDR3 loop is CASSLTGRRDYELYF. The full variable domain, its missing parts supplied by reference TRBV5-6 and TRBJ2-7, is DAGVTQSPTHLIKTRGQQVTLRCSPKSGHDTVSWYQQALGQGPQFIFQYYEEEERQRGNFPDRFSGHQFPNYSSELNVNALLLGDSALYLCASSLTGRRDYELYFGPGTRLTVT.

The chain has TRBV9 and TRBJ2-2; TCRdb indicates TRBD1, and absent DNA this call remains unverified. The CDR3 contains 16 residues. Germline CDR1 reads SGDLS; CDR2 reads YYNGEE. The CDR3 region is CASSSKGGGSAGELFF.

The rearrangement links TRBV19 to TRBJ1-1. Germline CDR1 and CDR2: LNHDA and SQIVND (reference sequence). CDR3 size: 13 residues. The CDR3 sequence is CASSIKRNTEAFF. Filled out from reference TRBV19 and TRBJ1-1, the complete variable domain reads DGGITQSPKYLFRKEGQNVTLSCEQNLNHDAMYWYRQDPGQGLRLIYYSQIVNDFQKGDIAEGYSVSREKKESFPLTVTSAQKNPTAFYLCASSIKRNTEAFFGQGTRLTVV.

This rearrangement joins TRBV28 to TRBJ1-2. The CDR3 runs to 12 residues. Per the germline V gene, CDR1 is MDHEN and CDR2 is SYDVKM. The CDR3 region is CASAAANYGYTF.

The chain employs TRBV15 and TRBJ1-1; TCRdb calls TRBD1, which cannot be checked without DNA. CDR1 is LNHNV, CDR2 YYDKDF, per germline (reference sequence). The CDR3 extends over 14 amino acids. CDR3 residues: CATSRERTGSEAFF. Full variable domain (outside the CDR3, taken from reference TRBV15 and TRBJ1-1): DAMVIQNPRYQVTQFGKPVTLSCSQTLNHNVMYWYQQKSSQAPKLLFHYYDKDFNNEADTPDNFQSRRPNTSFCFLDIRSPGLGDTAMYLCATSRERTGSEAFFGQGTRLTVV.

The genes are TRBV4-1 and TRBJ2-1; the TCRdb call, TRBD2, lacks DNA for checking. The CDR3 covers 16 residues. In germline, CDR1 is MGHRA, CDR2 YSYEKL. CDR3 protein: CASSFRLAGGTNEQFF.

The chain links TRBV12-3 or TRBV12-4 to TRBJ1-1. The CDR3 loop spans 13 amino acids. The CDR3 spells CASSSFIYTEAFF.

This chain uses TRBV7-9 with TRBJ1-1; as DNA is missing, the TRBD1 call by TCRdb cannot be tested. There are 15 residues in the CDR3. CDR1 is SEHNR, CDR2 FQNEAQ, per germline (reference sequence). The CDR3 reads CASSGAGTVNTEAFF.

The genes are TRBV7-9 and TRBJ2-1; TCRdb's assignment of TRBD2 cannot be checked, as there is no DNA. Per germline, CDR1 SEHNR and CDR2 FQNEAQ (reference sequence). The CDR3 contains 15 residues. CDR3 in amino acids: CASSSLRSGYNEQFF.

The chain couples TRBV6-1 to TRBJ2-7; there is no DNA to check the TCRdb D call of TRBD2. The CDR3 extends over 15 amino acids. Germline-derived CDR1 and CDR2 are MNHNS and SASEGT. The CDR3 region is CASRVEGLPPYEQYF.

V is TRBV11-2 and J is TRBJ2-1. There are 15 residues in the CDR3. CDR1 is SGHAT, CDR2 FQNNGV, per germline. CDR3: CASSLEGIPFNEQFF.

The CDR3 region is CASAGEGYADYGYTF. V and J are TRBV5-1 and TRBJ1-2. There are 15 residues in the CDR3. Germline CDR1 is SGHRS and CDR2 is YFSETQ. Full variable domain (rest looked up from reference TRBV5-1 and TRBJ1-2): KAGVTQTPRYLIKTRGQQVTLSCSPISGHRSVSWYQQTPGQGLQFLFEYFSETQRNKGNFPGRFSGRQFSNSRSEMNVSTLELGDSALYLCASAGEGYADYGYTFGSGTRLTVV.

This chain links TRBV4-2 with TRBJ1-4; with no DNA, the TCRdb D assignment of TRBD1 cannot be verified. The CDR3 length is 16 residues. The germline CDR1 and CDR2 sequences are LGHNA and YNFKEQ. This CDR3 is CASSQDTGSGIRKLFF.

This CDR3 is CASSQEISSYRGYGYTF. This chain uses TRBV4-2 with TRBJ1-2. This CDR3 is built from 17 residues. Looked up from germline, CDR1 is LGHNA and CDR2 is YNFKEQ.

V is TRBV20-1 and J is TRBJ2-5; the TCRdb D gene call, TRBD2, has no DNA to confirm it. This CDR3 is built from 15 residues. In germline, CDR1 is DFQATT, CDR2 SNEGSKA (reference sequence). The CDR3 region is CSARDGTSGQETQYF.

The chain is built from TRBV29-1 and TRBJ2-1; TCRdb indicates TRBD2, and absent DNA this call remains unverified. CDR3 length: 13 residues. Germline assignment: CDR1 SQVTM and CDR2 ANQGSEA. The CDR3 loop is CSVLPDKNNEQFF.

The chain employs TRBV24-1 and TRBJ2-2; without DNA, the TCRdb call of TRBD2 cannot be checked. This CDR3 contains 16 residues. Germline V gene lookup returns CDR1 KGHDR and CDR2 SFDVKD. This CDR3 reads CATSVTGAGYTGELFF.

V and J are TRBV7-9 and TRBJ2-7; TCRdb selects TRBD1, and the lack of DNA leaves this call unchecked. Germline V gene data show CDR1 as SEHNR and CDR2 as FQNEAQ (reference sequence). CDR3 size: 16 residues. The CDR3 region is CASSLNWDRVTSEQYF.

This rearrangement joins TRBV6-4 to TRBJ2-1; TCRdb's D gene call, TRBD1, goes unchecked for lack of DNA. CDR1 MRHNA and CDR2 SNTAGT come from the germline V gene. The CDR3 has 14 residues. The CDR3 region is CASSEQGQLNEQFF.

V gene TRBV4-3 combines with J gene TRBJ2-1. Germline assignment: CDR1 LGHNA and CDR2 YSLEER. The CDR3 has 16 residues. The CDR3 region is CASSQVAMSSYNEQFF.

This sequence joins TRBV5-5 and TRBJ1-5. CDR1 and CDR2 from the germline V gene are SGHKS and YYEKEE (reference sequence). There are 16 residues in the CDR3. CDR3 amino acids: CASSLDSANSNQPQHF.

This chain connects TRBV7-9 to TRBJ2-4. The CDR3 has 16 amino acids. In germline, CDR1 is SEHNR, CDR2 FQNEAQ (reference sequence). CDR3 sequence reads: CASSLVTGIAKNIQYF.

The chain combines TRBV29-1 with TRBJ1-1. The CDR3 is 11 amino acids. Germline CDR1 SQVTM, CDR2 ANQGSEA. The CDR3 protein is CSARREIEAFF.

By frequency, this clonotype registers medium-sized (0.01 to 0.1%). J is TRBJ1-5 and V is TRBV13; the TRBD1 assignment by TCRdb is unverifiable without DNA. Germline lookup yields CDR1 PRHDT and CDR2 FYEKMQ (reference sequence). The CDR3 has 13 residues. Here the CDR3 reads CASSLEGRQPQHF.

The chain links TRBV12-3 or TRBV12-4 to TRBJ1-6; with no DNA, the TCRdb D assignment of TRBD1 cannot be verified. CDR3 length equals 15 residues. CDR3 residues: CASSYSGAYNSPLHF.